This T cell receptor (beta chain) was sequenced in a study of cytomegalovirus exposure and HLA in healthy donors. This clone occurred a few times. The antigen is unknown. CDR1 MDHEN and CDR2 SYDVKM come from the germline V gene. The CDR3 covers 16 residues. Trimming removed 2 bases from V and 5 bases from J, with 18 bases in between. Whole-study findings and limits: A list of roughly 160 TCR beta chains associated with cytomegalovirus was given.

In the PCR, 60 Vbeta and 13 Jbeta primers were used. Sequenced by immunoSEQ multiplex PCR; TCRdb stores in-frame clones only, minus some. The sample records about 140,000 clones, more than 55% being singletons. The origin of this receptor is a woman in her sixties in good health and CMV-seronegative. The chain has TRBV28 and TRBJ1-1; D is possibly TRBD1 (6 bases). Material: PBMCs. In DNA form, the CDR3 reads TGTGCCAGCAGTTTACAGGGGACCAGAGTCCGGACTGAAGCTTTCTTT. Its translation is CASSLQGTRVRTEAFF.